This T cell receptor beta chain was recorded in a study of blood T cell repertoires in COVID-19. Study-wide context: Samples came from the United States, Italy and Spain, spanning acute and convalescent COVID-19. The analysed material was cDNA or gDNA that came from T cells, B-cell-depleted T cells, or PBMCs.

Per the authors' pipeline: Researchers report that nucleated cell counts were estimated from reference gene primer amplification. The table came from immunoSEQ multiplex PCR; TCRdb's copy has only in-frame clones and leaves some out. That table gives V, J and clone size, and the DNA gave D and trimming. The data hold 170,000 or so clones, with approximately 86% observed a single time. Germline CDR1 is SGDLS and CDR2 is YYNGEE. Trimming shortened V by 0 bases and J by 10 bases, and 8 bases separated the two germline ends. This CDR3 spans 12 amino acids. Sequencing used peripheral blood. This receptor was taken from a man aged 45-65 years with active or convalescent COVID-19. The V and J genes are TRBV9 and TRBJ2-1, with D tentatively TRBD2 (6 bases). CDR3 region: CASSVVGGEQFF. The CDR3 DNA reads TGTGCCAGCAGCGTAGTTGGAGGGGAGCAGTTCTTC.